This T cell receptor (beta chain) was sequenced during a study of blood T cell repertoires in COVID-19. Study as a whole: T cells, B-cell-depleted T cells, or PBMCs supplied cDNA or gDNA.

Trimming left V 0 bases short and J 3 bases short, with 5 bases between. The CDR3 loop spans 13 amino acids. Looked up from germline, CDR1 is SGHRS and CDR2 is YFSETQ. TCRdb's copy holds only in-frame clones and misses some; the assay was immunoSEQ multiplex PCR. Among about 200,000 clones, 80% to 90% were seen once, and the ten largest hold more than 3%. This chain uses TRBV5-1 with TRBJ2-3; D uncertain. The source of this sequence is a man between 60 and 70 years old with acute or convalescent COVID-19. Material: peripheral blood. The CDR3 nucleotides read TGCGCCAGCAGCTTGGAGCATACAGATACGCAGTATTTT. Protein sequence: CASSLEHTDTQYF. Based on the CDR3 plus reference TRBV5-1 and TRBJ2-3, the full variable domain is KAGVTQTPRYLIKTRGQQVTLSCSPISGHRSVSWYQQTPGQGLQFLFEYFSETQRNKGNFPGRFSGRQFSNSRSEMNVSTLELGDSALYLCASSLEHTDTQYFGPGTRLTVL.